The 20 T cell receptor beta chains reported below all come from one sample, sequenced in a study of identical twins' blood T cells. TCRdb re-called the 5' RACE reads with MiXCR, one entry per CDR3 protein. The table includes 300,000 to 450,000 distinct CDR3 sequences, roughly 31% detected once. Sequencing was performed on PBMCs. The receptors were sampled from a woman aged 18-55 years in good health.

The V gene is TRBV19, the J gene TRBJ1-2; weak D call: TRBD1 (5 bases). Between the trimmed V and J ends, which lost 3 bases and 4 bases, there was a span of 15 bases. CDR1 and CDR2 from the germline V gene are LNHDA and SQIVND (reference sequence). The length of the CDR3 is 15 residues. The CDR3 is CASSMGRVPFYGYTF. The DNA for the CDR3 is TGTGCCAGTAGTATGGGCAGGGTCCCATTCTATGGCTACACCTTC.

V usage is TRBV11-2 and J usage is TRBJ1-2; no firm D call. CDR3 size: 13 residues. Germline V gives CDR1 SGHAT, CDR2 FQNNGV. The V and J ends lost 2 bases and 6 bases respectively, with 10 bases between them. The CDR3 DNA follows: TGTGCCAGCAGCTTAATGTCCATTCATGGCTACACCTTC. Its translation is CASSLMSIHGYTF. The whole variable domain, remainder taken from reference TRBV11-2 and TRBJ1-2, is EAGVAQSPRYKIIEKRQSVAFWCNPISGHATLYWYQQILGQGPKLLIQFQNNGVVDDSQLPKDRFSAERLKGVDSTLKIQPAKLEDSAVYLCASSLMSIHGYTFGSGTRLTVV.

This clonotype was counted between two and nine times. The chain recombines TRBV7-9 with TRBJ1-1; D is ambiguous. V was clipped by 1 base and J by 4 bases, with 7 bases between them. Germline V gives CDR1 SEHNR, CDR2 FQNEAQ (reference sequence). The CDR3 runs to 13 residues. The CDR3 nucleotides read TGTGCCAGCAGCTTAGGGGGTCCCACTGAAGCTTTCTTT. As protein: CASSLGGPTEAFF.

This clonotype was detected only a few times. This sequence joins TRBV5-4 and TRBJ2-3, with D hard to call. This CDR3 contains 14 residues. Trimming removed 7 bases from V and 4 bases from J, with 16 bases in between. Germline-derived CDR1 and CDR2 are SGHNT and YYREEE (reference sequence). Written as DNA, the CDR3 is TGTGCCAGCTCCCCCCTAGATCGCGCAGATACGCAGTATTTT. It yields the protein CASSPLDRADTQYF.

This clonotype was picked up a small number of times. V is TRBV20-1 and J is TRBJ2-1; D is perhaps TRBD2 (7 bases). Germline V gene sequence: CDR1 DFQATT, CDR2 SNEGSKA (reference sequence). This CDR3 has 14 amino acids. The ends were cut back, 3 bases at V and 5 bases at J, with 14 bases in the middle. In DNA form, the CDR3 reads TGCAGTGCTAGTAAGGGGGGGCCGCACAATGAGCAGTTCTTC. Amino acids: CSASKGGPHNEQFF.

This clonotype appeared a few times. This chain joins TRBV12-3 or TRBV12-4 and TRBJ1-1; D unresolved. The length of the CDR3 is 13 residues. V shed 3 bases and J shed 4 bases, with 9 bases lying between them. CDR3 nucleotide sequence: TGTGCCAGCAGTTTGTTGGCAGCCACTGAAGCTTTCTTT. The encoded protein is CASSLLAATEAFF.

The rearrangement uses TRBV6-4 and TRBJ2-3, with TRBD2 matching 7 bases. CDR1 MRHNA and CDR2 SNTAGT come from the germline V gene. V shed 0 bases, J shed 2 bases, and the junction held 2 bases outside the gene matches. The CDR3 length is 15 residues. The CDR3 DNA is TGTGCCAGCAGTGACTCAGCGGGAACCACAGATACGCAGTATTTT. Translated, it gives CASSDSAGTTDTQYF.

The rearrangement links TRBV7-8 to TRBJ1-2; D is ambiguous. With 5 bases removed from V and 0 bases from J, the gap between germline ends came to 13 bases. The CDR3 totals 15 residues. Germline values: CDR1 SGHVS, CDR2 FQNEAQ. The chain's CDR3 is CASSPYGSSNYGYTF. For the CDR3, the DNA is TGTGCCAGCAGCCCTTATGGGTCCTCTAACTATGGCTACACCTTC.

This clonotype showed up just a few times. This chain joins TRBV7-2 and TRBJ2-3; D might be TRBD2 (6 bases). This CDR3 has 16 residues. Trimming took off 3 bases at V and 0 bases at J, with 13 bases between the two ends. Germline V gene data show CDR1 as SGHTA and CDR2 as FQGNSA. CDR3 amino acids: CASSFVAGYSTDTQYF. The CDR3 nucleotides read TGTGCCAGCAGCTTTGTGGCGGGATATAGCACAGATACGCAGTATTTT.

The genes are TRBV6-2 or TRBV6-3 and TRBJ2-7; TRBD1 agrees at 11 bases. V gave up 6 bases and J gave up 5 bases; unmatched junction bases: 9. Germline-derived CDR1 and CDR2 are MNHEY and SVGEGT. The CDR3 covers 15 residues. As DNA, the CDR3 is TGTGCCAGCAGCTTCTCAGGGGACAGGGGGGACGAGCAGTACTTC. Amino acids: CASSFSGDRGDEQYF.

J is TRBJ2-2 and V is TRBV7-2; possible D gene TRBD2, 5 bases. Germline CDR1 is SGHTA and CDR2 is FQGNSA. Trimming took off 5 bases at V and 8 bases at J, with 15 bases between the two ends. CDR3 length: 14 residues. The DNA of the CDR3 is TGTGCCAGCAGCCTCGCCCGGGGTGAGGGGGAGCTGTTTTTT. Translating gives CASSLARGEGELFF.

This clonotype was picked up a small number of times. This chain links TRBV7-9 with TRBJ2-1; 15 positions match TRBD2. Germline-derived CDR1 and CDR2 are SEHNR and FQNEAQ (reference sequence). J was trimmed by 9 bases and V by 3 bases; bases with no gene match: 9. The CDR3 covers 17 residues. The CDR3 is CASSFGRTSGGAIEQFF. In nucleotides, the CDR3 is TGTGCCAGCAGCTTTGGTAGGACTAGCGGGGGGGCCATTGAGCAGTTCTTC.

The rearrangement joins TRBV20-1 to TRBJ1-2; weak D call: TRBD1 (5 bases). Trimming shortened V by 2 bases and J by 8 bases, and 12 bases separated the two germline ends. This CDR3 has 12 residues. Germline V lookup: CDR1 DFQATT, CDR2 SNEGSKA (reference sequence). DNA of the CDR3: TGCAGTGCTAGAAACTCAGGGCCCGGCTACACCTTC. The encoded protein is CSARNSGPGYTF.

At least ten counts were recorded for this clonotype. This chain joins TRBV29-1 and TRBJ2-7; D perhaps matches TRBD2 (5 bases). From germline, CDR1 is SQVTM and CDR2 ANQGSEA. This CDR3 region has 13 residues. V lost 7 bases, J lost 3 bases, and 16 bases lay in between. The CDR3 nucleotides are TGCAGCGCCGCGGGTGGGTCGAACTACGAGCAGTACTTC. Its protein product is CSAAGGSNYEQYF.

The sample holds a few counts of this clonotype. The chain combines TRBV19 with TRBJ1-5; the D gene is possibly TRBD1 (5 bases). Germline CDR1 and CDR2: LNHDA and SQIVND (reference sequence). Trimming stripped 5 bases from V and 1 base from J, with 12 bases between. The CDR3 loop spans 15 amino acids. The CDR3 is CASSGGGGSNQPQHF. The CDR3, as DNA: TGTGCCAGTAGTGGGGGTGGGGGAAGCAATCAGCCCCAGCATTTT. Full variable domain (remainder filled in from reference TRBV19 and TRBJ1-5): DGGITQSPKYLFRKEGQNVTLSCEQNLNHDAMYWYRQDPGQGLRLIYYSQIVNDFQKGDIAEGYSVSREKKESFPLTVTSAQKNPTAFYLCASSGGGGSNQPQHFGDGTRLSIL.

A few counts support this clonotype. CDR3 in amino acids: CSARRQGFAGNTIYF. The CDR3 DNA is TGCAGTGCTAGAAGACAGGGTTTTGCTGGAAACACCATATATTTT. The chain combines TRBV20-1 with TRBJ1-3; 7 nucleotides agree with TRBD1. The germline V gene has CDR1 DFQATT and CDR2 SNEGSKA (reference sequence). The CDR3 consists of 15 residues. V trimming: 2 bases; J trimming: 2 bases; junction bases outside the gene matches: 6.

Of note for this clonotype: The junction departs from the called germline gene at one end, perhaps through a read error. V usage is TRBV3-1 and J usage is TRBJ1-1; possibly TRBD1 for D (5 bases). The CDR3 sequence is 13 residues long. The germline gives CDR1 LGHDT, CDR2 YNNKEL (reference sequence). DNA of the CDR3: TGTGCCAGCAGTCATGGACACAACACTGAGGCTTTCTTT. This translates into CASSHGHNTEAFF.

Comment on this clonotype: This may come from a read error, since a much larger clone is one base off. The chain couples TRBV7-9 to TRBJ1-1, with D hard to call. The V and J ends lost 2 bases and 4 bases respectively, with 5 bases between them. The CDR3 has 12 amino acids. The germline gives CDR1 SEHNR, CDR2 FQNEAQ (reference sequence). This CDR3 is CASSLMATEAFF. As DNA, the CDR3 is TGTGCCAGCAGCTTAATGGCCACTGAAGCTTTCTTT.

This clonotype was observed at least ten times. This chain uses TRBV29-1 with TRBJ1-2, with D unclear. The V end lost 3 bases, the J end lost 4 bases, and 6 bases lay between the germline ends. The CDR3 is 11 residues long. Germline CDR1 SQVTM, CDR2 ANQGSEA. CDR3 in DNA: TGCAGCGTTGACCCCGGCTATGGCTACACCTTC. Amino acids: CSVDPGYGYTF.

The rearrangement links TRBV6-6 to TRBJ1-1; D might be TRBD1 (6 bases). CDR1 is MNHNY and CDR2 is SVGAGI in the germline V gene (reference sequence). This CDR3 is built from 14 residues. Deletions cut 5 bases from V and 1 base from J, with 11 bases between. This CDR3 reads CASSGRGQNTEAFF. The CDR3 coding sequence is TGTGCCAGCAGTGGACGGGGACAGAACACTGAAGCTTTCTTT.